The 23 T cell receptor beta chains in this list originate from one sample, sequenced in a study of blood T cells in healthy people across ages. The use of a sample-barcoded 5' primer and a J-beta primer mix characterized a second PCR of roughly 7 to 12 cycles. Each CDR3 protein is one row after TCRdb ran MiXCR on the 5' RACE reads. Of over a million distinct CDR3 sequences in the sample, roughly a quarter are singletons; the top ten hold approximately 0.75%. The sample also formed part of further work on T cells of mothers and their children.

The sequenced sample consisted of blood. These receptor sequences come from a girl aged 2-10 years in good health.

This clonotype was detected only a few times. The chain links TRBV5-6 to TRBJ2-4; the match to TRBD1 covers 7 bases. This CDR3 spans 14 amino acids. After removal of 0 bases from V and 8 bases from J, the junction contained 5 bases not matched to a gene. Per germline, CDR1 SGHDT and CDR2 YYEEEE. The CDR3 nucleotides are TGTGCCAGCAGCTTGGGACAGGGAAAAGACATTCAGTACTTC. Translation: CASSLGQGKDIQYF.

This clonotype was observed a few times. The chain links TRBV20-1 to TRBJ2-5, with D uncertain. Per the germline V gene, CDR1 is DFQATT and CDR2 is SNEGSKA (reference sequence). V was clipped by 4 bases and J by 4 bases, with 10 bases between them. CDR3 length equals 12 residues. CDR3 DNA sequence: TGCAGTGCTAACGACGATGGAGAGACCCAGTACTTC. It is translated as CSANDDGETQYF.

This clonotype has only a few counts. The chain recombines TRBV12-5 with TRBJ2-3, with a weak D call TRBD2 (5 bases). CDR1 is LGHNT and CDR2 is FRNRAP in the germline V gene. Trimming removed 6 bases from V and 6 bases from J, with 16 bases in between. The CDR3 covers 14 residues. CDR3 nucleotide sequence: TGTGCTAGTGGCTATATCCCCCGCGGGGATACGCAGTATTTT. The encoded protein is CASGYIPRGDTQYF.

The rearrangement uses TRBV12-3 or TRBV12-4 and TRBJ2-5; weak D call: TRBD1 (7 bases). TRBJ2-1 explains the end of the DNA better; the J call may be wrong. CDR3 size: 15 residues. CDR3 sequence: CASSRQGLPSNEQFF. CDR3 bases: TGTGCCAGCAGTCGACAGGGACTTCCATCGAATGAGCAGTTCTTC.

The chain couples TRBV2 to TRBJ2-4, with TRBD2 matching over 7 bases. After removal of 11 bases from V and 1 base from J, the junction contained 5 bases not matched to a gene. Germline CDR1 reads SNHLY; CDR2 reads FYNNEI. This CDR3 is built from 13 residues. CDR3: CAGTGGAKNIQYF. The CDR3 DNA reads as TGTGCCGGCACGGGGGGTGCCAAAAACATTCAGTACTTC.

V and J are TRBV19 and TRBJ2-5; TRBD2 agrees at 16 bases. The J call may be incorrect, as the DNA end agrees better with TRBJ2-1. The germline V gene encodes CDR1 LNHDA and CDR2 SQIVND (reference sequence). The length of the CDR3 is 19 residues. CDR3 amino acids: CASSPFGTSGGGSYNEQFF. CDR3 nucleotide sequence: TGTGCCAGTAGTCCTTTCGGGACTAGCGGGGGGGGGTCCTACAATGAGCAGTTCTTC.

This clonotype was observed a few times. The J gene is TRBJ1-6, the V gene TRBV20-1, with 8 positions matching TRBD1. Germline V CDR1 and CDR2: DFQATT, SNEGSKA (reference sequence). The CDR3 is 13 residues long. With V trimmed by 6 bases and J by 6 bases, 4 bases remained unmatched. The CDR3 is CSALGQGNSPLHF. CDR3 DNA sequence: TGCAGTGCCCTTGGACAGGGTAATTCACCCCTCCACTTT.

CDR3 protein: CASSLVRGQGVEQYF. The CDR3 coding sequence is TGTGCCAGCAGCTTAGTAAGGGGACAGGGAGTCGAGCAGTACTTC. This chain joins TRBV11-3 and TRBJ2-1, with TRBD1 identical over 9 bases. The J call is in doubt because the DNA end fits TRBJ2-7 better. Germline assignment: CDR1 SGHNT and CDR2 YENEEA. This CDR3 has 15 amino acids.

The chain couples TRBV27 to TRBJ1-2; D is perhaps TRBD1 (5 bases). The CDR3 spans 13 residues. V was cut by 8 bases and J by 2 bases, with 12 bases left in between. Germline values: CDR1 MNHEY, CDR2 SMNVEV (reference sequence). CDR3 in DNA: TGTGCCAGCGGCCCGGACAAGAACTATGGCTACACCTTC. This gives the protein CASGPDKNYGYTF.

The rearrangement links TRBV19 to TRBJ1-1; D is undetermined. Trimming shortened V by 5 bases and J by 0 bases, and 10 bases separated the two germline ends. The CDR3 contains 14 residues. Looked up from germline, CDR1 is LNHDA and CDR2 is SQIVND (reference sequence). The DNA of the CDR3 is TGTGCCAGTAGTGAAAACAACATGAACACTGAAGCTTTCTTT. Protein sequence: CASSENNMNTEAFF.

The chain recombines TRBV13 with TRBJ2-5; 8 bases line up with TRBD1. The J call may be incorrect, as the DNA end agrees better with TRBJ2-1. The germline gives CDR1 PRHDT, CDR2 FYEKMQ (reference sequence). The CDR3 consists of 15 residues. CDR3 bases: TGTGCCAGCAGCCTGGGACAGGTCGGCCGGGATGAGCAGTTCTTC. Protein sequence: CASSLGQVGRDEQFF.

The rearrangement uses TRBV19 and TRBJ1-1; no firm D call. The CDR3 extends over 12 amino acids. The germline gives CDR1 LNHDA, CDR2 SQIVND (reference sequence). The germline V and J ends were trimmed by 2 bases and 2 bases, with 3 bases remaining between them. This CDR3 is CASSIINTEAFF. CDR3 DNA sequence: TGTGCCAGTAGTATAATCAACACTGAAGCTTTCTTT.

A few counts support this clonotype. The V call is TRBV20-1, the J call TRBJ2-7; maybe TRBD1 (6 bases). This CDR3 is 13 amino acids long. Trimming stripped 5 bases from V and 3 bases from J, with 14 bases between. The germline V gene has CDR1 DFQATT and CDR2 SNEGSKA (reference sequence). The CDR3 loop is CSARRTANYEQYF. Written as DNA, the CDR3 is TGCAGTGCTCGTCGGACAGCGAACTACGAGCAGTACTTC.

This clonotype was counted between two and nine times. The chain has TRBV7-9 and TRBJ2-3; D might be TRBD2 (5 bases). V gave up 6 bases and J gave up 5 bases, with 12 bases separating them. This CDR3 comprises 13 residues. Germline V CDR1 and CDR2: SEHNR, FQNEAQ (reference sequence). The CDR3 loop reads CASRPTAGDTQYF. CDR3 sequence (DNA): TGTGCCAGCAGACCGACGGCGGGAGATACGCAGTATTTT.

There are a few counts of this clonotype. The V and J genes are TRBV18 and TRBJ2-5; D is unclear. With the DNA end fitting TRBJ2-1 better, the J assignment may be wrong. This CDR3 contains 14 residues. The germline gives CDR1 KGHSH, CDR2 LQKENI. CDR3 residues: CASSPSSSDNEQFF. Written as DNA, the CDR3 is TGTGCCAGCTCACCGTCAAGTTCCGACAATGAGCAGTTCTTC.

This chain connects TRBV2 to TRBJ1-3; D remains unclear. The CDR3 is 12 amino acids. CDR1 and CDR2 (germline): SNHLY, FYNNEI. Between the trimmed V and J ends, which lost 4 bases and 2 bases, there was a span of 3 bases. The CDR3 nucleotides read TGTGCCAGCAGTGGGGCTGGAAACACCATATATTTT. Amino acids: CASSGAGNTIYF.

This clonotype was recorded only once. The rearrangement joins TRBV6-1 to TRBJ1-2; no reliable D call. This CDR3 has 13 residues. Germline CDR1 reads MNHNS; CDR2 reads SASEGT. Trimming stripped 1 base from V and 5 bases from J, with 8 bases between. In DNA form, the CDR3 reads TGTGCCAGCAGTGAAGGGAGCGTTTATGGCTACACCTTC. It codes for CASSEGSVYGYTF.

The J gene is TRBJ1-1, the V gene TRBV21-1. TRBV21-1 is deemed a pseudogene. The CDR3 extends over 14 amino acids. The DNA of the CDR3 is TGTGCCAGCAGCTCTAGACTAATTAGAAGCGAAGCTTTCTTT. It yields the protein CASSSRLIRSEAFF.

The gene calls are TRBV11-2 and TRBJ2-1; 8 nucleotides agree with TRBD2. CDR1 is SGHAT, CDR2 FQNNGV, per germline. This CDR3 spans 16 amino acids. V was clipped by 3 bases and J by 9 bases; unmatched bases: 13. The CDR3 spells CASSFEAGGFLSEQFF. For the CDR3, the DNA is TGTGCCAGCAGCTTTGAGGCGGGGGGCTTCCTGAGTGAGCAGTTCTTC.

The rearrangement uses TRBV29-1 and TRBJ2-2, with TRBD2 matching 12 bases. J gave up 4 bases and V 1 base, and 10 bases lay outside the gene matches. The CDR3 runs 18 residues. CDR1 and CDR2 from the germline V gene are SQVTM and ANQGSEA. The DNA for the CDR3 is TGCAGCGTTGAAGGATTGGCTAGCGGGAGGGCGAGCACCGGGGAGCTGTTTTTT. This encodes CSVEGLASGRASTGELFF.

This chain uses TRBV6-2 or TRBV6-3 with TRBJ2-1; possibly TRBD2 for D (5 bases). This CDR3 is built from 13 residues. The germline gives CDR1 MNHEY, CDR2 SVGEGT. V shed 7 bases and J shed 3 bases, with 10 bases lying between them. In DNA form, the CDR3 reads TGTGCCAGCAAGTTCGGGATCTACAATGAGCAGTTCTTC. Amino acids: CASKFGIYNEQFF.

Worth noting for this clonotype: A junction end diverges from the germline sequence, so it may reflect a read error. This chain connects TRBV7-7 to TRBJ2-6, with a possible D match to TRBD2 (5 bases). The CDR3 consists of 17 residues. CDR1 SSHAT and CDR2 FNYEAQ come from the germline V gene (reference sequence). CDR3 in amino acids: CASSSRGDGSGANVLTF. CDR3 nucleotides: TGTGCTAGCAGCTCCCGGGGTGACGGGTCTGGGGCCAACGTCCTGACTTTC.

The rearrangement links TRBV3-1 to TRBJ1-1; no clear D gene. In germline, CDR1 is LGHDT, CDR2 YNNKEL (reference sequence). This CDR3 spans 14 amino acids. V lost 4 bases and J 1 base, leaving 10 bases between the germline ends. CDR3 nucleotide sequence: TGTGCCAGCAGCCCCCTCTCAGGGAACACTGAAGCTTTCTTT. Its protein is CASSPLSGNTEAFF. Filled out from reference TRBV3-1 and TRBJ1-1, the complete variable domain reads DTAVSQTPKYLVTQMGNDKSIKCEQNLGHDTMYWYKQDSKKFLKIMFSYNNKELIINETVPNRFSPKSPDKAHLNLHINSLELGDSAVYFCASSPLSGNTEAFFGQGTRLTVV.